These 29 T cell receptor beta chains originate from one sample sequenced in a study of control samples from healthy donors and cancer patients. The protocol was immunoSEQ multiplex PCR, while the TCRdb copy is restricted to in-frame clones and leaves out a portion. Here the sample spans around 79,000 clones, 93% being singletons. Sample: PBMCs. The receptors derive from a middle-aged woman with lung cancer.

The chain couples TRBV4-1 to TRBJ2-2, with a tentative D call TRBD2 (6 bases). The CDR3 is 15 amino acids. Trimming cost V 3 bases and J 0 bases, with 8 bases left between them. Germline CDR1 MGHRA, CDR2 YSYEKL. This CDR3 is CASSQGTANTGELFF. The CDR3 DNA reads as TGCGCCAGCAGCCAGGGGACTGCGAACACCGGGGAGCTGTTTTTT.

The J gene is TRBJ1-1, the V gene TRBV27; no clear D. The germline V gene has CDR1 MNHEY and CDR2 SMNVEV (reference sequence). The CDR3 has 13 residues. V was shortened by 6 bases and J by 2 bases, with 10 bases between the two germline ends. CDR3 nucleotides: TGTGCCAGCAGCCCGGTCACAAACACTGAAGCTTTCTTT. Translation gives CASSPVTNTEAFF.

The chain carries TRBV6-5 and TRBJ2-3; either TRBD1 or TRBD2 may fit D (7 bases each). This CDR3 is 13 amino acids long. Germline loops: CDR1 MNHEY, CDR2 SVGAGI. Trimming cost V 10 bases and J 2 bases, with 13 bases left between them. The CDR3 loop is CATRGGNTDTQYF. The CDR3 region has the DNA TGTGCCACCAGGGGGGGAAACACAGATACGCAGTATTTT.

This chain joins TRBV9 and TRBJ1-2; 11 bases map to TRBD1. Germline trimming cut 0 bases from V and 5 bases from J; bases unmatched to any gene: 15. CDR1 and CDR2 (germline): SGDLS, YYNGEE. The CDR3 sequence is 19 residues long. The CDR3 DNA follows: TGTGCCAGCAGCGTAGGAAGGGTGGGACAGGGGGATATTGGGTATGGCTACACCTTC. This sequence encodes CASSVGRVGQGDIGYGYTF.

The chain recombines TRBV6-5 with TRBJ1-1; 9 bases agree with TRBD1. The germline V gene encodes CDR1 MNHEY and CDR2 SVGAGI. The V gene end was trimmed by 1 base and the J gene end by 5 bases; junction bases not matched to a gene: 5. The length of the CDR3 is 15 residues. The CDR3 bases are TGTGCCAGCAGTTACTTAACAGGGGGCAAGACTGAAGCTTTCTTT. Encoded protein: CASSYLTGGKTEAFF.

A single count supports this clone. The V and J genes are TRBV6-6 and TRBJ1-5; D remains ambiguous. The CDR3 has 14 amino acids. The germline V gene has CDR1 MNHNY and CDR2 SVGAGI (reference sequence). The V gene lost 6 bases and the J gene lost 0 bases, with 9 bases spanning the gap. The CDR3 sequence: CASRSINSNQPQHF. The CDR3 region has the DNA TGTGCCAGCAGGTCGATCAATAGCAATCAGCCCCAGCATTTT.

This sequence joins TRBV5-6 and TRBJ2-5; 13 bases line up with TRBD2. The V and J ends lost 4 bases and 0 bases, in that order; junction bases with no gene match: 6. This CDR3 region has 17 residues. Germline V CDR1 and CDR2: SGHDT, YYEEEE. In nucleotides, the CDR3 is TGTGCCAGCAGCCCGGGACTAGCGGGGAGGTACCAAGAGACCCAGTACTTC. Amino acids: CASSPGLAGRYQETQYF.

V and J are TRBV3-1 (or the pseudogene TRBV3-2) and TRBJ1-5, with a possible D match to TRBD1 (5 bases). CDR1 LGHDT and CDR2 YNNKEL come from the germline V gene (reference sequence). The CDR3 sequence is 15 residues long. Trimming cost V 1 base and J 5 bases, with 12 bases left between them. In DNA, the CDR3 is TGTGCCAGCAGCCAAGGGGCTGGCAGGGATCAGCCCCAGCATTTT. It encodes CASSQGAGRDQPQHF.

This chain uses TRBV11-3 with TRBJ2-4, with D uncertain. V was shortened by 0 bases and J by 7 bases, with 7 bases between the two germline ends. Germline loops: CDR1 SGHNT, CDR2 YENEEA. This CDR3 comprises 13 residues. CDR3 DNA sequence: TGTGCCAGCAGCTTAGACGCTGATAACATTCAGTACTTC. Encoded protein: CASSLDADNIQYF. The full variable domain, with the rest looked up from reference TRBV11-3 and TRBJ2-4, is EAGVVQSPRYKIIEKKQPVAFWCNPISGHNTLYWYLQNLGQGPELLIRYENEEAVDDSQLPKDRFSAERLKGVDSTLKIQPAELGDSAVYLCASSLDADNIQYFGAGTRLSVL.

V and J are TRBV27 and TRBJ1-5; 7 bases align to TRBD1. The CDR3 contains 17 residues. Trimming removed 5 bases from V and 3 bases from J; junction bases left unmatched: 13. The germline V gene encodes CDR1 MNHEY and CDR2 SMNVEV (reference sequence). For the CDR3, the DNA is TGTGCCAGCAGTCTCCGGAACCTGGACAGGTACAATCAGCCCCAGCATTTT. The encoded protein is CASSLRNLDRYNQPQHF.

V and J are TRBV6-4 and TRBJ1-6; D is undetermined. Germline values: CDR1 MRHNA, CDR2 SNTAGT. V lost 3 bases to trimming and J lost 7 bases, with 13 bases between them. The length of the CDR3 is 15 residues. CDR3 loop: CASSDTPASNSPLHF. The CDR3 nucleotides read TGTGCCAGCAGTGATACCCCCGCAAGCAATTCACCCCTCCACTTT.

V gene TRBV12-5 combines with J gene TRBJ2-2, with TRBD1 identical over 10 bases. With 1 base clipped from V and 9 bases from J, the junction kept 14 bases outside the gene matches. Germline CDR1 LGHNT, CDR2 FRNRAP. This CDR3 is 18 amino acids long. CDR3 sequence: CASGLALLSGQGFRELFF. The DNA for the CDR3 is TGTGCTAGTGGTTTGGCACTCCTGTCGGGACAGGGGTTCAGGGAGCTGTTTTTT.

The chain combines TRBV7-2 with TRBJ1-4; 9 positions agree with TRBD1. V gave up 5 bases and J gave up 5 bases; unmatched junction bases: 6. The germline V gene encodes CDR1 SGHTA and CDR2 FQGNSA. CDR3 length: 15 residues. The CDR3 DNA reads TGTGCCAGCAGCACAGGAGGGACAGGGAATGAAAAACTGTTTTTT. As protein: CASSTGGTGNEKLFF.

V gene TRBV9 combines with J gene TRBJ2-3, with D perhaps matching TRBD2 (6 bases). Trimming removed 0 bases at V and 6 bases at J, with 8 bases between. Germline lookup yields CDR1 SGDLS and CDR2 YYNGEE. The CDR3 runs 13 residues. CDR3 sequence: CASSVGLGDTQYF. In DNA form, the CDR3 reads TGTGCCAGCAGCGTAGGACTAGGGGATACGCAGTATTTT.

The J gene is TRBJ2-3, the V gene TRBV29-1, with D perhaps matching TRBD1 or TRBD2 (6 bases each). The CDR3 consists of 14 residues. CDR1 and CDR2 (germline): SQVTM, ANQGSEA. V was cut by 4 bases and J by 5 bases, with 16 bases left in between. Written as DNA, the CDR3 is TGCAGCGTTGTGCGAGGGGGGAACGGAGATACGCAGTATTTT. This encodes CSVVRGGNGDTQYF.

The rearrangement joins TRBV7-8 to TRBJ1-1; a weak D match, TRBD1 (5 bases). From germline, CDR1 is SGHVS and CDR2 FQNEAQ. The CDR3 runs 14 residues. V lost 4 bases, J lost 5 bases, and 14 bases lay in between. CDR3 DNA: TGTGCCAGCAGCTCCGAGAACAGGCGAACTGAAGCTTTCTTT. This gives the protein CASSSENRRTEAFF.

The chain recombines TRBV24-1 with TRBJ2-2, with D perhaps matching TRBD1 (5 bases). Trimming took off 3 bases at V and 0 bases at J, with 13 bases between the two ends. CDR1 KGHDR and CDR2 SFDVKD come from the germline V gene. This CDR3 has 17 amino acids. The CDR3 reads CATSDPPGRANTGELFF. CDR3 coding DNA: TGTGCCACCAGTGATCCCCCCGGCAGGGCGAACACCGGGGAGCTGTTTTTT.

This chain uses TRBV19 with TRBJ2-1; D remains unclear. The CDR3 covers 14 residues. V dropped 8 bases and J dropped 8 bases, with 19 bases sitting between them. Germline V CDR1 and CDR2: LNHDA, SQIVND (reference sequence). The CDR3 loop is CASGRPGDRYEQFF. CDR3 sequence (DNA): TGTGCCAGTGGCCGGCCGGGTGATCGGTATGAGCAGTTCTTC.

This chain's CDR3 is CAWRAGQGMRSTEAFF. The CDR3 DNA is TGTGCCTGGAGGGCGGGACAGGGGATGAGGAGCACTGAAGCTTTCTTT. This chain connects TRBV30 to TRBJ1-1, with 10 nucleotides matching TRBD1. The CDR3 sequence is 16 residues long. V trimming: 3 bases; J trimming: 4 bases; junction bases outside the gene matches: 11. Germline values: CDR1 GTSNPN, CDR2 SVGIG (reference sequence).

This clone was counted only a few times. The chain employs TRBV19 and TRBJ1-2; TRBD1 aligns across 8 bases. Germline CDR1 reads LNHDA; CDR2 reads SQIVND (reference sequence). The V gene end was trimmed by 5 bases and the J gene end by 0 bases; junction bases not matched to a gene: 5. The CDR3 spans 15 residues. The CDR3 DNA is TGTGCCAGTAGTGGGGGACAGGCAGCTAACTATGGCTACACCTTC. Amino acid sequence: CASSGGQAANYGYTF.

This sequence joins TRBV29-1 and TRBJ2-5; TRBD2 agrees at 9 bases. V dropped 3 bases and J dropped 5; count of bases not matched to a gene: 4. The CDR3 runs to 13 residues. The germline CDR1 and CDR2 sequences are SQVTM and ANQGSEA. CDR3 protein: CSVDSGGMETQYF. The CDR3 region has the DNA TGCAGCGTTGATAGCGGGGGAATGGAGACCCAGTACTTC.

The DNA for the CDR3 is TGTGCCAGCAGTTCCCGTAATTTGCCAGATACGCAGTATTTT. As protein: CASSSRNLPDTQYF. This sequence joins TRBV27 and TRBJ2-3; no reliable D call. This CDR3 is built from 14 residues. V was clipped by 4 bases and J by 4 bases, with 12 bases between them. CDR1 and CDR2 from the germline V gene are MNHEY and SMNVEV (reference sequence).

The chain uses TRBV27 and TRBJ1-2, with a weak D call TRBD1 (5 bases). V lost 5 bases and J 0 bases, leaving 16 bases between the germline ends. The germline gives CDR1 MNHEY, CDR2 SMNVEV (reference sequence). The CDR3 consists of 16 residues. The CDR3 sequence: CASSLSQGGANYGYTF. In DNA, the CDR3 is TGTGCCAGCAGTCTGAGTCAGGGTGGGGCTAACTATGGCTACACCTTC.

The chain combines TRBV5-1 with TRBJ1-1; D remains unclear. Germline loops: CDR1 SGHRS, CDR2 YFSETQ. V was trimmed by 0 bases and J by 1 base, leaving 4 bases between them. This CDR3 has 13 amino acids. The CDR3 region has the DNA TGCGCCAGCAGCTTGGAAGGGAACACTGAAGCTTTCTTT. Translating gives CASSLEGNTEAFF.

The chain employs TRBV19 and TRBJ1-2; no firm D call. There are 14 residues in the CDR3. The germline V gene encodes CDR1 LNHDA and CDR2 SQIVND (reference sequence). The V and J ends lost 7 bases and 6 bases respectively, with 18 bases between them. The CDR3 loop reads CASIGPGRIDGYTF. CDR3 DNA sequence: TGTGCCAGTATCGGGCCCGGGAGGATTGATGGCTACACCTTC.

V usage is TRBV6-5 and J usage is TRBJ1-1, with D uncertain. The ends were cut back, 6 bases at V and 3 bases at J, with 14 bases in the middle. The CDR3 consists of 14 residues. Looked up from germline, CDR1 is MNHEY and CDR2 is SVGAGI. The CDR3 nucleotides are TGTGCCAGCAGGAGGGTGGTGGCCGACACTGAAGCTTTCTTT. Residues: CASRRVVADTEAFF.

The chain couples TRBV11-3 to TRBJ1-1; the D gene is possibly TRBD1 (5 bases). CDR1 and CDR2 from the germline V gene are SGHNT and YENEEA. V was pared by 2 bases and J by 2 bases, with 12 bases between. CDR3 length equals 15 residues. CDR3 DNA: TGTGCCAGCAGCTTATATCGGGGGAAAAACACTGAAGCTTTCTTT. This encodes CASSLYRGKNTEAFF.

The CDR3 loop is CASSEYGTPNYGYTF. In DNA, the CDR3 is TGTGCCAGCAGTGAATACGGGACACCGAACTATGGCTACACCTTC. The chain employs TRBV25-1 and TRBJ1-2, with D maybe TRBD1 (6 bases). Germline CDR1 reads MGHDK; CDR2 reads SYGVNS. This CDR3 has 15 residues. Trimming pared 0 bases from V and 2 bases from J, leaving 10 bases between.

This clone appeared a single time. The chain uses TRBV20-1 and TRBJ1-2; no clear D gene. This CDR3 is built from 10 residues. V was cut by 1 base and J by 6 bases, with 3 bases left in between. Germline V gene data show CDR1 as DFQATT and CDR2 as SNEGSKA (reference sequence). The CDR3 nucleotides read TGCAGTGCTAGAGGGGATGGCTACACCTTC. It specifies CSARGDGYTF.